This T cell receptor (beta chain) was sequenced during a study of blood T cell repertoires in COVID-19. In the study overall: Nucleic acid was either cDNA or gDNA, and it came from T cells, B-cell-depleted T cells, or PBMCs.

Clones were sequenced by immunoSEQ multiplex PCR, and TCRdb holds only the in-frame ones, with some missing. The sample carries about 230,000 clones, 70% to 85% recorded once. The TCR comes from a man aged 40-50 years who had recovered from COVID-19. Sequencing used peripheral blood.

The CDR3 sequence is CATSLGGGGNTEAFF. In nucleotides, the CDR3 is TGTGCCACCTCGCTCGGAGGGGGCGGGAACACTGAAGCTTTCTTT. This rearrangement joins TRBV10-3 to TRBJ1-1, with 7 bases aligning to TRBD1. The germline CDR1 and CDR2 sequences are ENHRY and SYGVKD. Trimming removed 10 bases from V and 1 base from J; junction bases left unmatched: 12. This CDR3 has 15 residues.